This T cell receptor (beta chain) was captured by sequencing in a study of OX40 agonist ivuxolimab in advanced cancers. Study at large: Head and neck, renal cell, melanoma or hepatocellular carcinoma were the cancers that dose-escalation patients had.

The protocol was immunoSEQ multiplex PCR, while the TCRdb copy is restricted to in-frame clones and leaves out a portion. The sample contains about 73,000 clones, roughly four fifths of which appear only once. Per germline, CDR1 LNHDA and CDR2 SQIVND (reference sequence). The length of the CDR3 is 16 residues. Trimming pared 9 bases from V and 4 bases from J, leaving 22 bases between. A note on this clone: What it recognizes is unknown.

General study points: The investigators did not determine what antigen specificity the expanded peripheral T cells had. Averaging showed that CD8+ T cells had more expanded clones than CD4+ did.

Sequencing was performed on CD4+ or CD8+ T cells sorted from blood, taken in a trial of the OX40 agonist ivuxolimab. The source is an adult with an advanced solid tumor such as melanoma, head and neck, liver or kidney cancer. The chain joins TRBV19 to TRBJ1-5; D might be TRBD1 (6 bases). The CDR3 coding sequence is TGTGCCAGCAGAACCTACACAGGGTTAAGAAATCAGCCCCAGCATTTT. It is translated as CASRTYTGLRNQPQHF. Complete variable domain (other parts from reference TRBV19 and TRBJ1-5): DGGITQSPKYLFRKEGQNVTLSCEQNLNHDAMYWYRQDPGQGLRLIYYSQIVNDFQKGDIAEGYSVSREKKESFPLTVTSAQKNPTAFYLCASRTYTGLRNQPQHFGDGTRLSIL.